These 3 T cell receptor beta chains originate from one sample sequenced in a study of blood T cells in healthy people across ages. Then a second PCR, running about 6 to 12 cycles, was carried out with a sample-barcoded 5' primer and a J-beta primer mix. TCRdb fed the 5' RACE reads into MiXCR, producing one record per CDR3 protein. Of roughly 1,000,000 distinct CDR3 sequences listed, 25% are singletons. These same data were also listed under a study on T cells of mothers and their children.

Specimen: blood. Every receptor here comes from a girl aged 2-9 years in good health.

Only a few counts were recorded for this clonotype. The V gene is TRBV9, the J gene TRBJ2-5; D remains ambiguous. Near its end, the DNA agrees better with TRBJ2-7, so the J call may be wrong. The V gene's germline CDR1 is SGDLS and CDR2 YYNGEE. The CDR3 length is 12 residues. The CDR3 is CASSGSNYEQYF. For the CDR3, the DNA is TGTGCCAGCAGCGGGTCAAACTACGAGCAGTACTTC.

V and J are TRBV6-2 or TRBV6-3 and TRBJ2-5; 9 positions match TRBD1. Trimming removed 5 bases from V and 4 bases from J; junction bases left unmatched: 11. Germline values: CDR1 MNHEY, CDR2 SVGEGT. The CDR3 sequence is 16 residues long. CDR3: CASSPLYRDRVETQYF. The CDR3 DNA reads TGTGCCAGCAGTCCACTGTACCGGGACAGGGTAGAGACCCAGTACTTC.

This clonotype was detected only a few times. The chain carries TRBV7-6 and TRBJ1-1; maybe TRBD1 (5 bases). The length of the CDR3 is 17 residues. The germline V and J ends were trimmed by 4 bases and 8 bases, with 26 bases remaining between them. Germline-derived CDR1 and CDR2 are SGHVS and FNYEAQ. CDR3 DNA: TGTGCCAGCAGCTCCGTAGATAAGGACACGTATAGATCCGAAGCTTTCTTT. It is translated as CASSSVDKDTYRSEAFF.